Each of the 13 T cell receptor beta chains below was sequenced from the same sample in a study of brain T cells in children with intractable seizures. TCRdb keeps only in-frame clones here, not all; method: immunoSEQ multiplex PCR. The sample has hundreds of thousands of clones; over 90% are singletons. Regarding time point: blood from clinic visit 5 months post-surgery; TSC patient then seizure free. The sequencing used peripheral blood, collected around 5 months after surgery. The receptors stem from a boy less than two years old with tuberous sclerosis and intractable seizures.

The V call is TRBV11-2, the J call TRBJ1-1; no reliable D call. V dropped 0 bases and J dropped 1 base, with 9 bases sitting between them. Germline CDR1 and CDR2: SGHAT and FQNNGV. This CDR3 region has 15 residues. The CDR3 here is CASSLDTSGNTEAFF. The CDR3 coding sequence is TGTGCCAGCAGCTTAGATACGTCCGGGAACACTGAAGCTTTCTTT.

Only one count was recorded for this clone. The rearrangement links TRBV5-4 to TRBJ2-3; 14 bases line up with TRBD2. The germline gives CDR1 SGHNT, CDR2 YYREEE (reference sequence). The CDR3 spans 16 residues. Trimming at V came to 3 bases and at J to 7 bases, leaving 7 bases not matched to a gene. DNA of the CDR3: TGTGCCAGCAGCTCCCGACTAGCGGGAGGGGCCAATACGCAGTATTTT. It encodes CASSSRLAGGANTQYF.

The chain couples TRBV13 to TRBJ2-1, with 7 bases that match TRBD2. Germline assignment: CDR1 PRHDT and CDR2 FYEKMQ (reference sequence). Trimming took 5 bases from V and 4 from J; bases not matched to a gene: 8. The CDR3 is made up of 15 amino acids. The CDR3 loop is CASSKNRGGYNEQFF. The CDR3 nucleotides are TGTGCCAGCAGCAAAAACCGGGGAGGGTACAATGAGCAGTTCTTC.

V gene TRBV9 combines with J gene TRBJ2-1; D gene unclear. The CDR3 is made up of 11 amino acids. V shed 0 bases and J shed 8 bases, with 3 bases lying between them. Germline CDR1 SGDLS, CDR2 YYNGEE. CDR3 region: CASSVADEQFF. Written as DNA, the CDR3 is TGTGCCAGCAGCGTAGCGGATGAGCAGTTCTTC. The entire variable domain, with the rest obtained from reference TRBV9 and TRBJ2-1, is as follows: DSGVTQTPKHLITATGQRVTLRCSPRSGDLSVYWYQQSLDQGLQFLIQYYNGEERAKGNILERFSAQQFPDLHSELNLSSLELGDSALYFCASSVADEQFFGPGTRLTVL.

In this sample, this clone turned up a few times. This chain's CDR3 is CATAWRGNTGELFF. The CDR3 DNA sequence: TGTGCCACCGCGTGGAGGGGGAACACCGGGGAGCTGTTTTTT. V usage is TRBV6-5 and J usage is TRBJ2-2, with TRBD2 as a possible D gene (6 bases). CDR1 and CDR2 (germline): MNHEY, SVGAGI. The CDR3 runs to 14 residues. V shed 10 bases and J shed 1 base, with 13 bases lying between them.

The V and J genes are TRBV6-5 and TRBJ1-6, with D perhaps matching TRBD1 (5 bases). Trimming left V 8 bases short and J 9 bases short, with 14 bases between. The CDR3 totals 13 residues. CDR1 is MNHEY and CDR2 is SVGAGI in the germline V gene. The CDR3 DNA reads as TGTGCCAGCTTTCAGGGTGAGGGTTCACCCCTCCACTTT. It yields the protein CASFQGEGSPLHF.

This chain connects TRBV6-5 to TRBJ1-1; 10 nucleotides align to TRBD1. Trimming at V came to 2 bases and at J to 10 bases, leaving 4 bases not matched to a gene. CDR1 and CDR2 from the germline V gene are MNHEY and SVGAGI. This CDR3 is 13 amino acids long. The CDR3 coding sequence is TGTGCCAGCAGTTACCCGGGACAGGGGACAGCTTTCTTT. Its translation: CASSYPGQGTAFF.

This chain connects TRBV29-1 to TRBJ1-1, with D unresolved. Looked up from germline, CDR1 is SQVTM and CDR2 is ANQGSEA. The CDR3 has 12 amino acids. V lost 2 bases to trimming and J lost 0 bases, with 4 bases between them. This CDR3 reads CSVELLNTEAFF. CDR3 DNA: TGCAGCGTTGAATTACTGAACACTGAAGCTTTCTTT.

The rearrangement uses TRBV19 and TRBJ2-2; D possibly corresponds to TRBD1 (6 bases). Germline V gene sequence: CDR1 LNHDA, CDR2 SQIVND (reference sequence). The CDR3 is 16 residues long. V lost 1 base and J 4 bases, leaving 13 bases between the germline ends. The CDR3 loop is CASSIVTGISTGELFF. In DNA form, the CDR3 reads TGTGCCAGTAGTATAGTCACAGGGATTAGCACCGGGGAGCTGTTTTTT.

The chain uses TRBV7-9 and TRBJ2-3, with 8 bases lining up with TRBD2. Germline trimming cut 1 base from V and 5 bases from J; bases unmatched to any gene: 8. The CDR3 totals 16 residues. Germline-derived CDR1 and CDR2 are SEHNR and FQNEAQ (reference sequence). The CDR3 spells CASSLGTGGGLDTQYF. The CDR3 nucleotides are TGTGCCAGCAGCTTAGGAACCGGGGGGGGCCTAGATACGCAGTATTTT.

This chain links TRBV9 with TRBJ2-3; D call uncertain. The germline V gene encodes CDR1 SGDLS and CDR2 YYNGEE. The CDR3 runs 13 residues. Trimming pared 2 bases from V and 3 bases from J, leaving 7 bases between. CDR3 sequence: CASSVDLTDTQYF. The CDR3, as DNA: TGTGCCAGCAGCGTCGACTTGACAGATACGCAGTATTTT.

This chain connects TRBV13 to TRBJ2-3; D unclear. V was trimmed by 4 bases and J by 5 bases, leaving 7 bases between them. This CDR3 contains 12 residues. CDR1 PRHDT and CDR2 FYEKMQ come from the germline V gene (reference sequence). Here the CDR3 DNA reads TGTGCCAGCAGCTCCCGTGGAGATACGCAGTATTTT. Translating gives CASSSRGDTQYF.

The CDR3 coding sequence is TGTGCCAGCTCACCGTACGCTACCATGAACACTGAAGCTTTCTTT. Translated, it gives CASSPYATMNTEAFF. The chain uses TRBV18 and TRBJ1-1; unclear D gene. CDR1 and CDR2 (germline): KGHSH, LQKENI. CDR3 length: 15 residues. Trimming removed 3 bases from V and 0 bases from J, with 11 bases in between.